The clone carrying this T cell receptor beta chain was counted only a few times. Antigen specificity is unknown. One entry per CDR3 protein, called by TCRdb with MiXCR from the reads. This sample yields some 700,000 distinct CDR3 sequences, of which roughly 30% are seen a single time; roughly 18% belongs to the top ten. The entry originates in a study of T cell repertoires in cytomegalovirus infection. Study details: Used in the study were CMV epitopes, some recently identified and HLA-C-restricted, others well-studied and HLA-B-restricted. A matching HLA type, together with CMV infection, was signaled by public TCR beta signatures.

V shed 5 bases and J 9 bases; nucleotides not matched to a gene: 17. The CDR3 runs 18 residues. Per the germline V gene, CDR1 is MNHEY and CDR2 is SMNVEV (reference sequence). Regarding the study as a whole: The ex vivo response showed dominance by HLA-C-restricted CMV-specific TCR beta clonotypes. Identification of carriers of CMV plus the relevant HLA was performed using cumulative public TCR beta family frequency.

The sample in question was cultured PBMCs, obtained from culture after CMV antigen stimulation. V and J are TRBV27 and TRBJ1-6; 9 nucleotides line up with TRBD1. This clonotype originated in a human donor in good health (CMV status not recorded). Some clones in this sample may be carry-over from other donors' samples. This chain's CDR3 is CASSPITLQGARISPLHF. CDR3 bases: TGTGCCAGCAGTCCGATAACTCTACAGGGGGCAAGAATTTCACCCCTCCACTTT.